In this sample, the clone carrying this T cell receptor (beta chain) turned up once. Patients with autoimmune history or systemic immunosuppression were excluded. Baseline, cycle 4 day 1, and cycle 7 day 1 were the blood sampling points. These data originate in a study of OX40 agonist ivuxolimab in advanced cancers. Study-wide context: Dose-escalation patients' cancers were hepatocellular carcinoma, melanoma, renal cell or head and neck cancer.

V was shortened by 5 bases and J by 5 bases, with 15 bases between the two germline ends. CDR1 is SEHNR and CDR2 is FQNEAQ in the germline V gene (reference sequence). The CDR3 length is 14 residues. Generated by immunoSEQ multiplex PCR, the TCRdb table keeps only in-frame clones and is missing some. The table includes under 80,000 clones, 93% detected once. This sequence originates from an adult with an advanced solid tumor such as melanoma, head and neck, liver or kidney cancer. This specimen consisted of CD4+ or CD8+ T cells sorted from blood, obtained in a trial of the OX40 agonist ivuxolimab. The chain is built from TRBV7-9 and TRBJ1-1, with unresolved D. CDR3 in DNA: TGTGCCAGCAGCGATACGGTGGACGGGACTGAAGCTTTCTTT. Its protein product is CASSDTVDGTEAFF.